One sample yielded the 19 T cell receptor beta chains listed below, sequenced in a study of OX40 agonist ivuxolimab in advanced cancers. Some clones are missing from TCRdb's copy, which holds only in-frame ones; the method was immunoSEQ multiplex PCR. The table lists under 80,000 clones, over 90% of them singletons, with 6.2% in the top ten. The source was CD4+ or CD8+ T cells sorted from blood, collected in a trial of the OX40 agonist ivuxolimab. These receptors were collected from an adult with an advanced solid tumor such as melanoma, head and neck, liver or kidney cancer.

Comments on this clone: The sample has other DNA sequences that encode this CDR3 too. The V gene is TRBV27, the J gene TRBJ1-5; D might be TRBD1 (5 bases). CDR3 length: 14 amino acids. V dropped 5 bases and J dropped 2 bases, with 10 bases sitting between them. Germline V gives CDR1 MNHEY, CDR2 SMNVEV (reference sequence). The CDR3 DNA sequence: TGTGCCAGCAGTACAAGGGGTGGCAATCAGCCCCAGCATTTT. This gives the protein CASSTRGGNQPQHF.

This chain joins TRBV6-5 and TRBJ1-2, with D perhaps TRBD1 (5 bases). Trimming took 3 bases from V and 8 from J, leaving 10 bases between them. The germline V gene has CDR1 MNHEY and CDR2 SVGAGI. This CDR3 contains 12 residues. DNA of the CDR3: TGTGCCAGCAGTTATAACAGGAGGGGCTACACCTTC. Translated: CASSYNRRGYTF.

The DNA of the CDR3 is TGTGCCAGCCTTGGGACCCTACGCGATAACTATGGCTACACCTTC. Protein sequence: CASLGTLRDNYGYTF. J is TRBJ1-2 and V is TRBV19; TRBD1 might be the D (5 bases). CDR3 length: 15 amino acids. V was clipped by 9 bases and J by 1 base, with 18 bases between them. Germline V gene sequence: CDR1 LNHDA, CDR2 SQIVND (reference sequence).

The chain links TRBV13 to TRBJ2-7, with D possibly TRBD1 on 6 matching bases. Germline loops: CDR1 PRHDT, CDR2 FYEKMQ (reference sequence). V was cut by 0 bases and J by 0 bases, with 9 bases left in between. The CDR3 is 15 residues long. DNA for the CDR3: TGTGCCAGCAGCTTAGGCCAGGGGAGCTCCTACGAGCAGTACTTC. This translates into CASSLGQGSSYEQYF.

V and J are TRBV9 and TRBJ1-1; D remains ambiguous. The germline V and J ends were trimmed by 0 bases and 3 bases, with 9 bases remaining between them. The CDR3 is 14 amino acids. CDR1 is SGDLS and CDR2 is YYNGEE in the germline V gene. This CDR3 reads CASSVVPSYTEAFF. In DNA form, the CDR3 reads TGTGCCAGCAGCGTAGTTCCCAGCTACACTGAAGCTTTCTTT.

The chain combines TRBV4-1 with TRBJ2-7; D unresolved. Trimming took off 1 base at V and 5 bases at J, with 12 bases between the two ends. This CDR3 comprises 14 residues. The germline gives CDR1 MGHRA, CDR2 YSYEKL. CDR3 amino acids: CASSQVNSQNEQYF. In DNA form, the CDR3 reads TGCGCCAGCAGCCAAGTTAATTCCCAGAACGAGCAGTACTTC.

The chain joins TRBV7-9 to TRBJ1-2; 12 positions agree with TRBD1. CDR3 size: 16 residues. V dropped 5 bases and J dropped 4; count of bases not matched to a gene: 8. Per germline, CDR1 SEHNR and CDR2 FQNEAQ (reference sequence). The CDR3, as DNA: TGTGCCAGCAGCCCCCGGGACAGGGGGCTATTCTATGGCTACACCTTC. Translation gives CASSPRDRGLFYGYTF.

J is TRBJ2-1 and V is TRBV27; D possibly corresponds to TRBD2 (6 bases). CDR3 size: 16 residues. V was cut by 8 bases and J by 8 bases, with 25 bases left in between. Looked up from germline, CDR1 is MNHEY and CDR2 is SMNVEV (reference sequence). As DNA, the CDR3 is TGTGCCAGCGTTGGGGGGTGGACCGCACTCTCGTATGAGCAGTTCTTC. Its protein is CASVGGWTALSYEQFF.

The chain uses TRBV25-1 and TRBJ2-1; D ambiguous. The germline V gene has CDR1 MGHDK and CDR2 SYGVNS. Trimming shortened V by 1 base and J by 8 bases, and 6 bases separated the two germline ends. This CDR3 contains 12 residues. The CDR3 DNA sequence: TGTGCCAGCAGTGAATTAGTGGATGAGCAGTTCTTC. It encodes CASSELVDEQFF.

V gene TRBV9 combines with J gene TRBJ2-5; the match to TRBD1 covers 7 bases. J gave up 1 base and V 3 bases, and 3 bases lay outside the gene matches. Germline lookup yields CDR1 SGDLS and CDR2 YYNGEE. The CDR3 covers 14 residues. The CDR3 sequence: CASSGRDSQETQYF. DNA of the CDR3: TGTGCCAGCAGCGGCCGGGACAGCCAAGAGACCCAGTACTTC.

The chain joins TRBV15 to TRBJ1-1; D gene unclear. With 1 base removed from V and 4 bases from J, the gap between germline ends came to 4 bases. This CDR3 comprises 12 residues. Germline V CDR1 and CDR2: LNHNV, YYDKDF (reference sequence). This chain's CDR3 is CATSRGITEAFF. The CDR3 DNA reads TGTGCCACCAGCAGAGGCATCACTGAAGCTTTCTTT.

The CDR3 spells CASSFVDGDNYGYTF. The CDR3 nucleotides read TGTGCCAGCAGCTTCGTGGACGGGGATAACTATGGCTACACCTTC. The V call is TRBV5-4, the J call TRBJ1-2; D is uncertain. CDR1 and CDR2 from the germline V gene are SGHNT and YYREEE (reference sequence). The CDR3 totals 15 residues. Trimming cost V 2 bases and J 1 base, with 12 bases left between them.

The chain is built from TRBV10-1 and TRBJ2-7, with D unclear. Germline CDR1 reads WNHNN; CDR2 reads SYGVQD (reference sequence). CDR3 length equals 11 residues. Trimming took off 2 bases at V and 7 bases at J, with 6 bases between the two ends. The CDR3 DNA follows: TGCGCCAGCAGTGAGGGCTGGGAGCAGTACTTC. Translated, it gives CASSEGWEQYF.

About this clone: Germline is not matched at one junction end, which may reflect a read error. This chain uses TRBV2 with TRBJ2-7; D remains unclear. This CDR3 is built from 14 residues. Germline CDR1 reads SNHLY; CDR2 reads FYNNEI. The DNA for the CDR3 is TGTGCCGGCAGTGATTTCCACTTCCCCTACGAGCAGTACTTC. Protein product: CAGSDFHFPYEQYF.

This clone was seen a single time. CDR3 protein: CASSLTGNEQYF. The DNA of the CDR3 is TGCGCCAGCAGCTTGACAGGGAACGAGCAGTACTTC. V is TRBV5-1 and J is TRBJ2-7; a weak D match, TRBD1 (6 bases). The germline gives CDR1 SGHRS, CDR2 YFSETQ. This CDR3 is built from 12 residues. V dropped 1 base and J dropped 5 bases, with 7 bases sitting between them. Based on the CDR3 plus reference TRBV5-1 and TRBJ2-7, the full variable domain is KAGVTQTPRYLIKTRGQQVTLSCSPISGHRSVSWYQQTPGQGLQFLFEYFSETQRNKGNFPGRFSGRQFSNSRSEMNVSTLELGDSALYLCASSLTGNEQYFGPGTRLTVT.

V gene TRBV5-5 combines with J gene TRBJ2-1, with D perhaps matching TRBD1 (6 bases). The germline V and J ends were trimmed by 2 bases and 8 bases, with 14 bases remaining between them. The germline V gene encodes CDR1 SGHKS and CDR2 YYEKEE (reference sequence). The CDR3 is 14 amino acids. The CDR3 bases are TGTGCCAGCAGCTTTTTAACAGGGCGGGATGAGCAGTTCTTC. This gives the protein CASSFLTGRDEQFF.

The J gene is TRBJ2-2, the V gene TRBV4-3; the D is unclear. Deletions cut 0 bases from V and 7 bases from J, with 3 bases between. From germline, CDR1 is LGHNA and CDR2 YSLEER. This CDR3 region has 12 residues. CDR3 protein: CASSQEHGELFF. Here the CDR3 DNA reads TGCGCCAGCAGCCAAGAGCACGGGGAGCTGTTTTTT.

The rearrangement uses TRBV25-1 and TRBJ1-3, with D possibly TRBD1 on 6 matching bases. Germline V lookup: CDR1 MGHDK, CDR2 SYGVNS. The CDR3 runs 15 residues. V shed 4 bases and J shed 6 bases, with 16 bases lying between them. CDR3 sequence (DNA): TGTGCCAGCAGTGCCCTCCGGGACAAGGAAAACACCATATATTTT. Protein product: CASSALRDKENTIYF.

The chain links TRBV5-1 to TRBJ2-2, with D hard to call. The CDR3 has 14 residues. The germline V and J ends were trimmed by 4 bases and 3 bases, with 10 bases remaining between them. CDR1 is SGHRS, CDR2 YFSETQ, per germline. The CDR3 region has the DNA TGCGCCAGCAGCCTGAGGTGGGACACCGGGGAGCTGTTTTTT. Translation: CASSLRWDTGELFF.